This T cell receptor beta chain was sequenced during a study of a mutant IDH1 vaccine in newly diagnosed glioma. About the study: Averaging about 37 years of age, treated patients were 62.5% male and approximately 40% female. Former treatment meant radiotherapy, temozolomide, or both; the majority had gotten both.

Study results and caveats: Among all patients, vaccine-induced immune responses occurred in about 93%.

The time point denotes: week 23, last vaccination. It was 300 ug of mutant IDH1 20-mer peptide that made up each vaccine dose, given with topical imiquimod. A remark on this clone: Its matching antigen is unknown.

Sequenced by immunoSEQ multiplex PCR; TCRdb stores in-frame clones only, minus some. This table holds around 9,800 clones, around 88% found once. With 9 bases removed from V and 3 bases from J, the gap between germline ends came to 21 bases. Germline-derived CDR1 and CDR2 are SNHLY and FYNNEI. This CDR3 has 15 residues. The receptor's source is a woman aged 40 to 55 with glioma. Some clones in this sample may be carry-over from other donors' samples. The rearrangement joins TRBV2 to TRBJ2-7; no clear D. The sample was PBMCs, taken from a glioma patient whose treatment included an IDH1 peptide vaccine. The CDR3 DNA is TGTGCCAGTACACAGACGATTACAGTTAACTACGAGCAGTACTTC. Residues: CASTQTITVNYEQYF.